This T cell receptor (beta chain) was recovered during a study of immune cell composition in non-small cell lung cancer. Study-level findings and limits: In adenocarcinoma, maximal tumour-associated clone frequency tracked TIL tumour reactivity. It was not proven that tumour-reactive clones equal dominant tumour-associated clones. Top 10 clone scores and clonality were higher in squamous than adenocarcinoma.

CDR1 and CDR2 from the germline V gene are SGHKS and YYEKEE (reference sequence). V gave up 3 bases and J gave up 7 bases; unmatched junction bases: 3. This CDR3 is built from 12 residues. Repertoires were generated with immunoSEQ multiplex PCR, while TCRdb's copy carries only in-frame clones and drops some. This table holds more than 7,000 clones, roughly 62% found once. Of note for this clone: Its antigen is not known.

The sequence was obtained from a human donor with non-small cell lung cancer. The sequencing input was lung tumor tissue. The V and J genes are TRBV5-5 and TRBJ1-2; 7 bases agree with TRBD1. CDR3 region: CASSYDRAGYTF. In nucleotides, the CDR3 is TGTGCCAGCAGCTATGACAGGGCTGGCTACACCTTC.